This TCR beta chain was sequenced during a study of PD-1 blockade in classical Hodgkin lymphoma. Each patient experienced a relapse that followed autologous stem cell transplantation, and brentuximab vedotin exposure varied. The patients, who had relapsed/refractory classical Hodgkin lymphoma, achieved best responses of complete response, partial response or progressive disease. The germline V gene has CDR1 LNHNV and CDR2 YYDKDF (reference sequence). The V gene end was trimmed by 5 bases and the J gene end by 1 base; junction bases not matched to a gene: 3. This CDR3 spans 14 amino acids. The repertoire was sequenced with immunoSEQ multiplex PCR; TCRdb's copy has only in-frame clones and lacks some. Among just under 45,000 clones listed, around 72% were seen once.

This TCR was sampled from a human donor with classical Hodgkin lymphoma. The V gene is TRBV15, the J gene TRBJ1-1, with TRBD1 matching 8 bases. The starting material was peripheral blood mononuclear cells (PBMCs), obtained before the second cycle of nivolumab. The CDR3, as DNA: TGTGCCACCAGCCCGGACAGGGCGAACACTGAAGCTTTCTTT. Amino acids: CATSPDRANTEAFF.